This T cell receptor beta chain originates from a study of CD8+ T cells in alopecia areata. It was from alopecia areata patients that lesional scalp punch biopsies and peripheral blood were collected. CD4+ and CD8+ T cells were sorted from PBMCs. RNA extraction was followed by reverse transcription into cDNA, which acted as the sequencing template. The protocol was immunoSEQ multiplex PCR, while the TCRdb copy is restricted to in-frame clones and leaves out a portion. The sample holds some 170,000 clones; approximately 70% are singletons and the top ten take roughly 10%. The V end lost 5 bases, the J end lost 1 base, and 9 bases lay between the germline ends. CDR1 GTSNPN and CDR2 SVGIG come from the germline V gene (reference sequence). The CDR3 loop spans 14 amino acids.

This chain links TRBV30 with TRBJ2-6, with D possibly TRBD1 on 6 matching bases. The material sequenced was CD8+ T cells sorted from blood, taken at week 0. The origin of this receptor is a human donor with alopecia areata. CDR3 in amino acids: CAWEGTSGANVLTF. Here the CDR3 DNA reads TGTGCCTGGGAGGGGACATCTGGGGCCAACGTCCTGACTTTC.